This TCR beta chain derives from a study of blood T cells in healthy people across ages. Donors ranged from roughly 6 to 90 years old and were healthy Caucasians in Russia. Each individual donor underwent a draw of 8.5 to 10 milliliters of peripheral blood. Germline V gene data show CDR1 as DFQATT and CDR2 as SNEGSKA (reference sequence). This CDR3 is 19 amino acids long. As concerns this clonotype: A junction end diverges from the germline sequence, so it may reflect a read error.

The second PCR ran about 6 to 12 cycles with a sample-barcoded 5' primer and J-beta primers. TCRdb passed the 5' RACE reads through MiXCR, listing each CDR3 protein once. This repertoire shows roughly 1,100,000 distinct CDR3 sequences, 20% to 25% found once; its top ten account for approximately 0.75%. This same sample was also taken into another study, of T cells of mothers and their children.

The TCR originated in a girl aged 2-10 years in good health. The specimen was blood. The chain joins TRBV20-1 to TRBJ2-3; perhaps TRBD2 as D (5 bases). The CDR3 loop is CSARLAWAPNLDFTDTRYF. CDR3 in DNA: TGCAGTGCCAGGCTCGCTTGGGCCCCTAACTTGGACTTTACAGATACGCGGTATTTT.